This T cell receptor beta chain appears in the sequencing data of a study of regulatory T cells in long-lasting Graves disease. For the study at large: For under 3 months, newly diagnosed Graves' patients had been taking antithyroid drugs.

Time point defined: newly diagnosed GD, antithyroid drugs for less than 3 months. Generation of the TCR library employed RNA extracted from PBMCs. American Thyroid Association guidelines served as the basis for diagnosing Graves' disease. The CDR3 contains 15 residues. The V gene end was trimmed by 7 bases and the J gene end by 4 bases; junction bases not matched to a gene: 8. CDR1 SGHTA and CDR2 FQGNSA come from the germline V gene. In building TCR beta libraries, iRepertoire HTBI primers were used together with Arm-PCR of CDR3 regions. TCRdb used MiXCR to reprocess the multiplex PCR reads, holding one entry per CDR3 protein. The sample has around 250,000 distinct CDR3 sequences, 20% to 25% seen once. General observations from the study: Sharing of public clonotypes was greater in persistent patients (over 2,500) than in new patients (fewer than 1,000).

A remark on this clonotype: Its target is not known. Possible read error: a much larger clone is one base away.

The chain has TRBV7-2 and TRBJ1-3; 9 positions match TRBD1. The sequenced sample was peripheral blood mononuclear cells (PBMCs), obtained at new diagnosis, from a patient treated with antithyroid drugs. This TCR was recovered from a female donor with Graves disease. CDR3 residues: CASISYRGLGNTIYF. In DNA, the CDR3 is TGTGCCAGCATCTCATACAGGGGGCTCGGAAACACCATATATTTT.